The 4 T cell receptor beta chains presented below share a single source sample, sequenced in a study of shared clonotypes between healthy human individuals. The data were produced by immunoSEQ multiplex PCR, yet TCRdb's version contains in-frame clones alone and is incomplete. The data hold over 2 million clones, with roughly 95% observed a single time. The sample comprised naive CD4+ T cells sorted from blood. The subset here: CD45RA+ positively selected. The receptors here all came from a man aged 18 to 30 in good health.

The V call is TRBV4-3, the J call TRBJ1-2, with D possibly TRBD1 on 5 matching bases. In germline, CDR1 is LGHNA, CDR2 YSLEER. The CDR3 covers 15 residues. Trimming removed 0 bases from V and 5 bases from J, with 13 bases in between. This CDR3 reads CASSQDWGAEYGYTF. CDR3 DNA sequence: TGCGCCAGCAGCCAAGATTGGGGCGCGGAGTATGGCTACACCTTC.

As regards this clone: Additional DNA sequences in this sample encode the identical CDR3. The rearrangement joins TRBV2 to TRBJ2-1; TRBD1 aligns across 8 bases. J gave up 3 bases and V 5 bases, and 6 bases lay outside the gene matches. From germline, CDR1 is SNHLY and CDR2 FYNNEI. The CDR3 consists of 15 residues. The CDR3 DNA reads as TGTGCCAGCAGTTTAGACAGGGGAAGCTACAATGAGCAGTTCTTC. Translating it yields CASSLDRGSYNEQFF.

The chain recombines TRBV4-1 with TRBJ1-5; 8 bases line up with TRBD1. The germline gives CDR1 MGHRA, CDR2 YSYEKL. The CDR3 length is 15 residues. The junction had 6 bases not matched to a gene; V was cut back by 1 base and J by 7 bases. CDR3 in DNA: TGCGCCAGCAGCCAAGGCAGGGGGCGGGTGCAGCCCCAGCATTTT. It encodes CASSQGRGRVQPQHF.

This sequence joins TRBV6-5 and TRBJ1-3; no clear D gene. This CDR3 region has 15 residues. The V gene lost 2 bases and the J gene lost 2 bases, with 10 bases spanning the gap. Germline CDR1 MNHEY, CDR2 SVGAGI. As DNA, the CDR3 is TGTGCCAGCAGTTACGGTGCCGGGGCTGGAAACACCATATATTTT. This codes for CASSYGAGAGNTIYF.